This T cell receptor (beta chain) was documented in a study of blood T cells in healthy people across ages. V was pared by 2 bases and J by 9 bases, with 7 bases of the junction left unmatched. Germline assignment: CDR1 SGHKS and CDR2 YYEKEE (reference sequence). The CDR3 contains 15 residues. Next came a second PCR, run for about 7 to 12 cycles, which used a sample-barcoded 5' primer along with a J-beta primer mix. TCRdb passed the 5' RACE reads through MiXCR, listing each CDR3 protein once. The sample yields some 1.1 million distinct CDR3 sequences, 35% to 45% seen once. Sequencing input: blood. V is TRBV5-5 and J is TRBJ2-1; 11 nucleotides match TRBD2. The sequence was obtained from a man aged 18 to 30 in good health. The CDR3 DNA reads TGTGCCAGCAGCTTTAGCGGGGGGGCAGCCCGTGAGCAGTTCTTC. Amino acid sequence: CASSFSGGAAREQFF.